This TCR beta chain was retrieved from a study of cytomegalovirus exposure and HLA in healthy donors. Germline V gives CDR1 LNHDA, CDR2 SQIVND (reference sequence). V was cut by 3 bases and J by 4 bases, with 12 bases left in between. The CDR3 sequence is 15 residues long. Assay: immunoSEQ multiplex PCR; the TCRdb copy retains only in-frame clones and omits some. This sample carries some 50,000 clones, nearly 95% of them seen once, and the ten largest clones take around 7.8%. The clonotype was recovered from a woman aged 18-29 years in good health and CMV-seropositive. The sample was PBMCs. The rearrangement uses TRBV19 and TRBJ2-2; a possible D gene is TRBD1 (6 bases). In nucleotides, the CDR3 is TGTGCCAGTAGTATTATCCAGGGGAGCACCGGGGAGCTGTTTTTT. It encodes CASSIIQGSTGELFF. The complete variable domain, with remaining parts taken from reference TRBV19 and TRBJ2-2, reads DGGITQSPKYLFRKEGQNVTLSCEQNLNHDAMYWYRQDPGQGLRLIYYSQIVNDFQKGDIAEGYSVSREKKESFPLTVTSAQKNPTAFYLCASSIIQGSTGELFFGEGSRLTVL.